Following are 31 T cell receptor beta chains from one sample sequenced in a study of T cell changes during pregnancy in multiple sclerosis. Profiling relied on immunoSEQ multiplex PCR, and the TCRdb table lists in-frame clones only, not all of them. Of roughly 34,000 clones in the sample, roughly nine tenths were seen once. The sequencing here drew on CD4+ T cells from peripheral blood mononuclear cells, taken in the second trimester of pregnancy. The receptors here all came from a female donor in good health, enrolled as a control in a pregnancy study.

The chain joins TRBV7-8 to TRBJ2-4; a possible D gene is TRBD1 (5 bases). Trimming took 5 bases from V and 7 from J, leaving 18 bases between them. This CDR3 comprises 15 residues. CDR1 is SGHVS, CDR2 FQNEAQ, per germline. Here the CDR3 DNA reads TGTGCCAGCAGCGTTCTGGGCCCCCCAGGGAACATTCAGTACTTC. As protein: CASSVLGPPGNIQYF.

V is TRBV28 and J is TRBJ1-1; possibly TRBD1 for D (5 bases). The CDR3 is 13 amino acids. Germline V CDR1 and CDR2: MDHEN, SYDVKM. V shed 4 bases and J shed 0 bases, with 6 bases lying between them. CDR3: CASSWGMNTEAFF. The CDR3 DNA reads TGTGCCAGCAGTTGGGGCATGAACACTGAAGCTTTCTTT.

The chain combines TRBV7-6 with TRBJ1-1; D gene uncertain. V dropped 3 bases and J dropped 11 bases, with 16 bases sitting between them. CDR3 length: 13 amino acids. From germline, CDR1 is SGHVS and CDR2 FNYEAQ. CDR3 nucleotide sequence: TGTGCCAGCAGCTTGGGCGCCCTTCGGGAGGCTTTCTTT. Protein: CASSLGALREAFF.

The chain joins TRBV6-5 to TRBJ2-7, with 7 bases that match TRBD2. Losses at the gene ends were 6 bases for V and 0 bases for J; bases not matched to a gene: 8. Germline loops: CDR1 MNHEY, CDR2 SVGAGI. CDR3 length: 15 residues. CDR3 coding DNA: TGTGCCAGCAGCTTCCTGGCGGGGGTCTCCTACGAGCAGTACTTC. Its translation: CASSFLAGVSYEQYF.

The rearrangement links TRBV21-1 to TRBJ2-5; the table's D call, TRBD1, was not checked against the DNA. TRBV21-1 is listed as a pseudogene. This CDR3 is 15 amino acids long. The CDR3 nucleotides are TGTGCCAGCGGACAAAGGACGCCCGAAGGAGAGACCCAGTACTTC. This translates into CASGQRTPEGETQYF.

The rearrangement links TRBV4-1 to TRBJ2-7, with a possible D match to TRBD2 (6 bases). Trimming stripped 0 bases from V and 2 bases from J, with 8 bases between. Germline CDR1 is MGHRA and CDR2 is YSYEKL. CDR3 length: 14 amino acids. CDR3 protein: CASSQEGLTYEQYF. The CDR3 nucleotides are TGCGCCAGCAGCCAAGAAGGACTAACCTACGAGCAGTACTTC.

J is TRBJ2-1 and V is TRBV5-4, with TRBD2 matching 8 bases. CDR1 and CDR2 (germline): SGHNT, YYREEE (reference sequence). The CDR3 runs to 15 residues. J lost 2 bases, V lost 0 bases, and 1 base had no gene match. In DNA form, the CDR3 reads TGTGCCAGCAGCTTGGAAGCGGGGGCCTACAATGAGCAGTTCTTC. It is translated as CASSLEAGAYNEQFF.

V is TRBV5-4 and J is TRBJ1-3; 8 bases agree with TRBD1. With 3 bases clipped from V and 8 bases from J, the junction kept 4 bases outside the gene matches. CDR1 SGHNT and CDR2 YYREEE come from the germline V gene (reference sequence). The length of the CDR3 is 13 residues. The CDR3 DNA reads TGTGCCAGCAGCTCGGACAGGGCGGACACCATATATTTT. Translated: CASSSDRADTIYF.

This CDR3 is CASSSPGLAGEETQYF. CDR3 DNA sequence: TGTGCCAGCAGCTCACCGGGACTAGCGGGGGAGGAGACCCAGTACTTC. V and J are TRBV7-2 and TRBJ2-5; 14 nucleotides line up with TRBD2. After removal of 4 bases from V and 5 bases from J, the junction contained 6 bases not matched to a gene. In germline, CDR1 is SGHTA, CDR2 FQGNSA. This CDR3 is 16 amino acids long.

V and J are TRBV11-3 and TRBJ2-3, with 7 bases aligning to TRBD2. With V trimmed by 4 bases and J by 2 bases, 12 bases remained unmatched. CDR1 and CDR2 from the germline V gene are SGHNT and YENEEA. This CDR3 has 17 residues. In nucleotides, the CDR3 is TGTGCCAGCAGCTCCGTCGGGGGGACCGCAATCACAGATACGCAGTATTTT. Protein: CASSSVGGTAITDTQYF.

This clone was seen more than once but under ten times. The V gene is TRBV9, the J gene TRBJ2-1; 10 bases match TRBD2. The CDR3 covers 16 residues. With V trimmed by 0 bases and J by 3 bases, 3 bases remained unmatched. Germline assignment: CDR1 SGDLS and CDR2 YYNGEE. This CDR3 is CASSVGSSGGYNEQFF. CDR3 DNA sequence: TGTGCCAGCAGCGTAGGCTCTAGCGGGGGCTACAATGAGCAGTTCTTC.

The chain has TRBV27 and TRBJ2-6; D is possibly TRBD2 (5 bases). V was cut by 2 bases and J by 3 bases, with 11 bases left in between. Germline-derived CDR1 and CDR2 are MNHEY and SMNVEV (reference sequence). This CDR3 has 16 amino acids. CDR3 residues: CASSLAGFFGANVLTF. The DNA for the CDR3 is TGTGCCAGCAGTTTAGCGGGTTTTTTTGGGGCCAACGTCCTGACTTTC.

The J gene is TRBJ2-1, the V gene TRBV5-1; 10 nucleotides line up with TRBD1. V lost 5 bases and J lost 3; bases outside the gene matches: 5. Germline assignment: CDR1 SGHRS and CDR2 YFSETQ. This CDR3 region has 15 residues. The CDR3 DNA follows: TGCGCCAGCAGGCCGCGGGACAGGGGCTACAATGAGCAGTTCTTC. Translated: CASRPRDRGYNEQFF.

This sequence joins TRBV19 and TRBJ2-2, with 11 positions matching TRBD1. From germline, CDR1 is LNHDA and CDR2 SQIVND (reference sequence). The CDR3 totals 16 residues. V trimming: 1 base; J trimming: 6 bases; junction bases outside the gene matches: 4. The CDR3 reads CASSIVGTGGSGELFF. The CDR3 DNA reads as TGTGCCAGTAGTATAGTCGGGACAGGGGGGTCCGGGGAGCTGTTTTTT.

This chain joins TRBV30 and TRBJ2-7; possibly TRBD2 for D (6 bases). V shed 0 bases and J shed 6 bases, with 9 bases lying between them. Germline V gene data show CDR1 as GTSNPN and CDR2 as SVGIG (reference sequence). CDR3 length equals 12 residues. Here the CDR3 reads CAWSVRGSEQYF. CDR3 in DNA: TGTGCCTGGAGTGTACGGGGGAGCGAGCAGTACTTC.

V gene TRBV7-6 combines with J gene TRBJ2-3; 8 bases map to TRBD1. V lost 2 bases to trimming and J lost 0 bases; unmatched junction nucleotides: 16. Per the germline V gene, CDR1 is SGHVS and CDR2 is FNYEAQ. The length of the CDR3 is 20 residues. CDR3 amino acids: CASSLYPGQGYASSTDTQYF. Here the CDR3 DNA reads TGTGCCAGCAGCTTATATCCCGGACAGGGTTATGCCTCTAGCACAGATACGCAGTATTTT.

The chain joins TRBV4-1 to TRBJ2-5, with TRBD2 matching 7 bases. Gene TRBJ2-7 matches the end of the DNA better, so the J call may be wrong. CDR3 length equals 16 residues. The germline CDR1 and CDR2 sequences are MGHRA and YSYEKL. The CDR3 loop is CASSQEWLAENYEQYF. The CDR3 nucleotides are TGCGCCAGCAGCCAAGAATGGCTAGCGGAGAACTACGAGCAGTACTTC.

This chain connects TRBV5-4 to TRBJ1-1, with D maybe TRBD1 (6 bases). Germline CDR1 is SGHNT and CDR2 is YYREEE (reference sequence). The CDR3 runs 14 residues. V shed 1 base and J shed 0 bases, with 7 bases lying between them. The CDR3 protein is CASSLSGVNTEAFF. The CDR3 DNA reads as TGTGCCAGCAGCTTGTCAGGGGTGAACACTGAAGCTTTCTTT.

This clone was observed a single time. This sequence joins TRBV11-2 and TRBJ2-5, with D unclear. CDR3 length equals 13 residues. Trimming took off 2 bases at V and 3 bases at J, with 7 bases between the two ends. Germline V gene data show CDR1 as SGHAT and CDR2 as FQNNGV. The DNA for the CDR3 is TGTGCCAGCAGCTTAAGAGTGGAAGAGACCCAGTACTTC. Its protein is CASSLRVEETQYF.

The J gene is TRBJ1-1, the V gene TRBV2; D might be TRBD1 (6 bases). The V gene's germline CDR1 is SNHLY and CDR2 FYNNEI. Trimming shortened V by 5 bases and J by 4 bases, and 17 bases separated the two germline ends. The CDR3 loop spans 15 amino acids. CDR3 DNA: TGTGCCAGCAGTTTACGACAGGTTTACAGCACTGAAGCTTTCTTT. It yields the protein CASSLRQVYSTEAFF.

This clone has a handful of counts. V is TRBV19 and J is TRBJ2-7, with 8 bases matching TRBD1. Germline trimming cut 1 base from V and 9 bases from J; bases unmatched to any gene: 8. Germline CDR1 is LNHDA and CDR2 is SQIVND (reference sequence). This CDR3 region has 14 residues. DNA of the CDR3: TGTGCCAGTAGTATAGGGCAGGGGGCACAAGGGCAGTACTTC. Translating gives CASSIGQGAQGQYF.

The rearrangement links TRBV19 to TRBJ1-2; weak D call: TRBD1 (6 bases). CDR1 LNHDA and CDR2 SQIVND come from the germline V gene (reference sequence). Trimming removed 5 bases from V and 0 bases from J, with 10 bases in between. The CDR3 covers 14 residues. The CDR3 loop is CASSPRDTNYGYTF. DNA of the CDR3: TGTGCCAGTAGTCCCCGGGACACTAACTATGGCTACACCTTC.

This clone showed up just a few times. The J gene is TRBJ1-5, the V gene TRBV6-4; perhaps TRBD1 as D (5 bases). Per germline, CDR1 MRHNA and CDR2 SNTAGT. The CDR3 is 13 amino acids. V dropped 3 bases and J dropped 7 bases, with 10 bases sitting between them. This CDR3 is CASSDTQGQPQHF. For the CDR3, the DNA is TGTGCCAGCAGTGATACGCAGGGCCAGCCCCAGCATTTT.

V is TRBV7-2 and J is TRBJ1-2, with D perhaps TRBD1 (6 bases). Germline V gives CDR1 SGHTA, CDR2 FQGNSA. The CDR3 length is 13 residues. The V and J ends lost 5 bases and 3 bases respectively, with 10 bases between them. The CDR3 coding sequence is TGTGCCAGCAGCCAGGACAGCTACTATGGCTACACCTTC. Residues: CASSQDSYYGYTF.

V gene TRBV11-2 combines with J gene TRBJ2-3; D is possibly TRBD2 (6 bases). The length of the CDR3 is 14 residues. V gave up 3 bases and J gave up 5 bases, with 12 bases separating them. Per the germline V gene, CDR1 is SGHAT and CDR2 is FQNNGV. The CDR3 is CASSFGTGRDTQYF. CDR3 in DNA: TGTGCCAGCAGCTTCGGGACTGGAAGAGATACGCAGTATTTT.

The genes are TRBV7-9 and TRBJ2-1; a weak D match, TRBD2 (5 bases). Germline V gives CDR1 SEHNR, CDR2 FQNEAQ (reference sequence). The CDR3 loop spans 16 amino acids. Trimming removed 6 bases at V and 4 bases at J, with 19 bases between. The CDR3 reads CASRASPVQTYNEQFF. CDR3 nucleotides: TGTGCCAGCAGGGCTAGCCCAGTCCAAACGTACAATGAGCAGTTCTTC.

This chain links TRBV10-2 with TRBJ2-7, with a tentative D call TRBD1 (7 bases). The germline V and J ends were trimmed by 8 bases and 6 bases, with 20 bases remaining between them. The CDR3 length is 14 residues. Germline lookup yields CDR1 WSHSY and CDR2 SAAADI. CDR3 amino acids: CASPPEARGVEQYF. The CDR3 DNA reads TGCGCCAGCCCTCCCGAGGCCAGGGGGGTCGAGCAGTACTTC.

The CDR3 sequence is CASSLGGSFDTQYF. CDR3 DNA sequence: TGTGCCAGCAGCTTAGGTGGGAGTTTCGATACGCAGTATTTT. The chain carries TRBV7-7 and TRBJ2-3, with TRBD2 as a possible D gene (5 bases). V dropped 1 base and J dropped 6 bases, with 11 bases sitting between them. CDR1 is SSHAT, CDR2 FNYEAQ, per germline (reference sequence). The CDR3 covers 14 residues. Variable domain in full (rest from reference TRBV7-7 and TRBJ2-3): GAGVSQSPRYKVTKRGQDVTLRCDPISSHATLYWYQQALGQGPEFLTYFNYEAQPDKSGLPSDRFSAERPEGSISTLTIQRTEQRDSAMYRCASSLGGSFDTQYFGPGTRLTVL.

The chain recombines TRBV7-9 with TRBJ2-7; 8 nucleotides agree with TRBD1. CDR1 is SEHNR, CDR2 FQNEAQ, per germline (reference sequence). This CDR3 comprises 14 residues. Germline trimming cut 0 bases from V and 2 bases from J; bases unmatched to any gene: 0. As DNA, the CDR3 is TGTGCCAGCAGCTTAGCGGGACAGGCCTACGAGCAGTACTTC. Translating gives CASSLAGQAYEQYF.

This chain links TRBV11-2 with TRBJ1-2; D is unresolved. CDR3 length equals 12 residues. The V gene lost 5 bases and the J gene lost 8 bases, with 12 bases spanning the gap. Germline CDR1 SGHAT, CDR2 FQNNGV. This CDR3 is CASSRTGSGYTF. In DNA, the CDR3 is TGTGCCAGCAGCCGGACGGGAAGCGGCTACACCTTC. Full variable domain (rest looked up from reference TRBV11-2 and TRBJ1-2): EAGVAQSPRYKIIEKRQSVAFWCNPISGHATLYWYQQILGQGPKLLIQFQNNGVVDDSQLPKDRFSAERLKGVDSTLKIQPAKLEDSAVYLCASSRTGSGYTFGSGTRLTVV.

The rearrangement links TRBV12-5 to TRBJ2-7; D perhaps matches TRBD1 (5 bases). Trimming removed 6 bases at V and 6 bases at J, with 15 bases between. CDR1 is LGHNT, CDR2 FRNRAP, per germline. The CDR3 is 13 amino acids. The CDR3 DNA follows: TGTGCTAGTGGCCCACCCGCAGGGTCCGAGCAGTACTTC. The encoded protein is CASGPPAGSEQYF. Looking up the rest from reference TRBV12-5 and TRBJ2-7 gives the full variable domain: DARVTQTPRHKVTEMGQEVTMRCQPILGHNTVFWYRQTMMQGLELLAYFRNRAPLDDSGMPKDRFSAEMPDATLATLKIQPSEPRDSAVYFCASGPPAGSEQYFGPGTRLTVT.